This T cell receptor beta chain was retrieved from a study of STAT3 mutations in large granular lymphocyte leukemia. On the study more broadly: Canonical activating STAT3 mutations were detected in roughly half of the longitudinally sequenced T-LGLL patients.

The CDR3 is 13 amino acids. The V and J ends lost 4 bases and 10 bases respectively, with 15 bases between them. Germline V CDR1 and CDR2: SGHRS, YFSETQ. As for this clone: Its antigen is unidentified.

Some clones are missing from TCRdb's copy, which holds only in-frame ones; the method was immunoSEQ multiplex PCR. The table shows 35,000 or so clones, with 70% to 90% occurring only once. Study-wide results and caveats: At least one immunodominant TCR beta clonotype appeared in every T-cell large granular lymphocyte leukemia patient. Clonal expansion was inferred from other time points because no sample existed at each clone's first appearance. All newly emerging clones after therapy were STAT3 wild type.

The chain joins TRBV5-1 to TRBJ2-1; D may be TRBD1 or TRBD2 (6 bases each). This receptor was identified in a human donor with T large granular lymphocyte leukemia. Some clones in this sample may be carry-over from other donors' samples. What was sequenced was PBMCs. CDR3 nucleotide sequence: TGCGCCAGCAGCCACAGGGAGGCGGGCGAGCAGTTCTTC. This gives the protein CASSHREAGEQFF.